The T cell receptor (beta chain) described here comes from a study of Ad26.COV2.S vaccination and SARS-CoV-2 variants. Study-level findings and limits: Reports say spike-specific CD8+ and CD4+ T cell responses covered substantial breadth after vaccination.

This table comes from immunoSEQ multiplex PCR, and its TCRdb copy is limited to in-frame clones, with some not included. Of about 350,000 clones listed, about 88% are singletons. About this clone: Its antigen is currently unknown.

Treatment given: over 15 received Ad26.COV2.S at low or high dose, single or two shots; about 5 received placebo; per-sample allocation not given. Sample collection was performed on day 63 after the first vaccine or placebo injection. The sample here was peripheral blood, taken in a trial of Ad26.COV2.S vaccine versus placebo. The clonotype comes from a person between 18 and 65 years old who received the Ad26.COV2.S COVID-19 vaccine or a placebo.

The CDR3 reads CASSQTSSDTQYF. DNA for the CDR3: TGTGCCAGCTCCCAGACTTCCTCAGATACGCAGTATTTT. The chain employs TRBV18 and TRBJ2-3; unclear D gene. The CDR3 spans 13 residues. CDR1 is KGHSH, CDR2 LQKENI, per germline. V gave up 6 bases and J gave up 4 bases, with 11 bases separating them.